These T cell receptor beta chains were read from a single sample in a study of T cells after yellow fever vaccination. Each CDR3 protein is one row after TCRdb ran MiXCR on the 5' RACE reads. The data show approximately 510,000 distinct CDR3 sequences, with 20% to 25% seen just once and about 17% held by the top ten. This specimen was PBMCs, taken approximately 20 days after the first yellow fever vaccination. Source of these receptors: a man aged 18 to 30 who received the YFV17D yellow fever vaccine. Each CDR3 is given with its conserved first and last residue. A D gene is named only where the DNA matches it firmly. A clone size is listed for some rows: how often the clone was seen (once, few, many), or a class if it is expanded.

abundance	v_gene	j_gene	d_gene	CDR3aa	CDR3nt
few	TRBV6-5	TRBJ1-5	-	CASSYAEYNQPQHF	TGTGCCAGCAGTTACGCCGAGTACAATCAGCCCCAGCATTTT
-	TRBV7-9	TRBJ2-1	TRBD1	CASSSPSGTGAYNEQFF	TGTGCCAGCAGCTCACCCTCCGGGACAGGGGCCTACAATGAGCAGTTCTTC
few	TRBV13	TRBJ2-1	-	CATRRGGGAGVRNEQFF	TGTGCCACCCGCCGAGGAGGGGGCGCAGGGGTTAGGAATGAGCAGTTCTTC
-	TRBV9	TRBJ2-2	TRBD2	CASSVGLAGNTGELFF	TGTGCCAGCAGCGTAGGTCTAGCGGGCAACACCGGGGAGCTGTTTTTT
few	TRBV7-8	TRBJ2-6	-	CASSGGFGSLSGANVLTF	TGTGCCAGCAGCGGAGGCTTCGGTTCCCTGTCTGGGGCCAACGTCCTGACTTTC
few	TRBV29-1	TRBJ2-2	-	CSVEGRGGNTGELFF	TGCAGCGTTGAGGGCAGGGGCGGAAACACCGGGGAGCTGTTTTTT
-	TRBV12-3/TRBV12-4	TRBJ1-6	-	CASIQGSYNSPLHF	TGTGCCAGCATACAGGGTTCCTATAATTCACCCCTCCACTTT
-	TRBV5-1	TRBJ2-1	TRBD2	CASGRGGRSEQFF	TGCGCCAGCGGGCGGGGGGGCCGAAGCGAGCAGTTCTTC
-	TRBV12-3/TRBV12-4	TRBJ2-5	TRBD2	CASSWGSGGKETQYF	TGTGCCAGCAGTTGGGGTAGCGGGGGAAAAGAGACCCAGTACTTC
-	TRBV20-1	TRBJ1-2	-	CSARGVLGRAHYGYTF	TGCAGTGCTAGAGGCGTTTTGGGACGAGCCCACTATGGCTACACCTTC
few	TRBV20-1	TRBJ1-2	-	CSARAFYGYTF	TGCAGTGCTAGGGCGTTCTATGGCTACACCTTC
few	TRBV5-1	TRBJ1-4	-	CASTREGGPLGKLFF	TGCGCCAGCACCCGCGAGGGGGGACCCTTGGGAAAACTGTTTTTT
few	TRBV7-2	TRBJ2-1	-	CASTQFGLGEQFF	TGTGCCAGCACCCAATTCGGTCTTGGGGAGCAGTTCTTC
-	TRBV6-5	TRBJ2-5	-	CASSYSAEETQYF	TGTGCCAGCAGTTACTCAGCAGAGGAAACCCAGTACTTC
once	TRBV6-5	TRBJ1-5	-	CASSYSTGFRRQPQHF	TGTGCCAGCAGTTACTCGACGGGTTTTCGCCGTCAGCCCCAGCATTTT
-	TRBV7-9	TRBJ1-2	-	CASSNLPAGPWGYTF	TGTGCCAGCAGCAACCTCCCGGCGGGTCCTTGGGGCTACACCTTC
few	TRBV5-6	TRBJ2-3	TRBD2	CASSSETVWRRGGLVSNTQYF	TGTGCCAGCAGCTCCGAAACAGTATGGCGGCGGGGGGGCCTCGTATCAAATACGCAGTATTTT
-	TRBV7-6	TRBJ2-7	-	CASSPKDSSYEQYF	TGTGCCAGCAGCCCTAAGGACAGCTCCTACGAGCAGTACTTC
once	TRBV3-1	TRBJ1-2	-	CASSQGGLENGYTF	TGTGCCAGCAGCCAAGGGGGCCTGGAGAATGGCTACACCTTC
many	TRBV5-4	TRBJ2-1	TRBD2	CASSLRAGGSNEQFF	TGTGCCAGCAGCTTGAGGGCGGGGGGGTCCAATGAGCAGTTCTTC
few	TRBV10-3	TRBJ1-2	-	CAISEGGQFYGYTF	TGTGCCATCAGTGAAGGGGGGCAGTTCTATGGCTACACCTTC
few	TRBV20-1	TRBJ2-7	TRBD1	CSAPGQGVGYEQYF	TGCAGTGCTCCCGGACAGGGGGTGGGCTACGAGCAGTACTTC
-	TRBV20-1	TRBJ1-6	-	CSALSTVDSPLHF	TGCAGTGCCCTATCGACAGTTGATTCACCCCTCCACTTT
few	TRBV5-1	TRBJ1-6	TRBD1	CASSSEGQGISPLHF	TGCGCCAGCAGCTCGGAAGGACAGGGAATTTCACCCCTCCACTTT
many	TRBV20-1	TRBJ2-2	-	CSARENTGELFF	TGCAGTGCTAGGGAGAACACCGGGGAGCTGTTTTTT
few	TRBV9	TRBJ2-5	-	CASSPRANQQETQYF	TGTGCCAGCAGCCCACGAGCCAACCAACAAGAGACCCAGTACTTC
few	TRBV5-6	TRBJ1-3	-	CASSLGGPNTIYF	TGTGCCAGCAGCTTAGGGGGTCCCAACACCATATATTTT
-	TRBV6-5	TRBJ1-5	-	CASSYSGRGQPQHF	TGTGCCAGCAGTTACTCGGGGAGGGGGCAGCCCCAGCATTTT
-	TRBV5-5	TRBJ1-6	-	CASSLGQPHNSPLHF	TGTGCCAGCAGCTTGGGACAGCCCCATAATTCACCCCTCCACTTT
-	TRBV7-6	TRBJ2-2	-	CASSWGAPGGGITGELFF	TGTGCCAGCAGCTGGGGAGCCCCGGGGGGCGGAATCACCGGGGAGCTGTTTTTT
-	TRBV24-1	TRBJ1-1	-	CATIPRGEAFF	TGTGCCACCATTCCCCGGGGTGAAGCTTTCTTT
many	TRBV6-4	TRBJ2-1	TRBD2	CASSDRRGAYNEQFF	TGTGCCAGCAGTGACCGGCGGGGGGCATACAATGAGCAGTTCTTC
once	TRBV7-9	TRBJ2-1	TRBD1	CASSPTGGGPHGEQFF	TGTGCCAGCAGCCCGACAGGGGGCGGGCCGCATGGGGAGCAGTTCTTC
-	TRBV2	TRBJ1-3	-	CASRSRQGTYSSGNTIYF	TGTGCCAGCAGGTCGAGGCAGGGGACTTATTCTTCTGGAAACACCATATATTTT
-	TRBV12-3/TRBV12-4	TRBJ2-1	-	CASSSPARAYNEQFF	TGTGCCAGCAGTTCCCCGGCCAGGGCCTACAATGAGCAGTTCTTC
-	TRBV6-1	TRBJ2-1	TRBD1	CASSDRVFLNEQFF	TGTGCCAGCAGCGACAGGGTTTTCCTCAATGAGCAGTTCTTC
few	TRBV30	TRBJ2-5	TRBD2	CAWSRLTSGETQYF	TGTGCCTGGAGCCGCCTGACTAGCGGGGAGACCCAGTACTTC
-	TRBV27	TRBJ2-2	TRBD2	CASSTHGLAHTGELFF	TGTGCCAGCAGTACCCACGGACTAGCGCACACCGGGGAGCTGTTTTTT
many	TRBV3-1	TRBJ2-5	-	CASSQAETQYF	TGTGCCAGCAGCCAGGCGGAGACCCAGTACTTC
-	TRBV19	TRBJ1-5	-	CASSNPGFEAGQPQHF	TGTGCCAGTAGTAATCCGGGGTTTGAGGCGGGTCAGCCCCAGCATTTT
-	TRBV29-1	TRBJ2-3	-	CSAAAARMTDTQYF	TGCAGCGCTGCCGCAGCCAGAATGACAGATACGCAGTATTTT
few	TRBV6-1	TRBJ1-2	-	CASSVTSANYGYTF	TGTGCCAGCAGTGTGACATCAGCTAACTATGGCTACACCTTC
-	TRBV20-1	TRBJ2-1	TRBD2	CSARDTSGGWEQFF	TGCAGTGCTAGAGATACTAGCGGGGGGTGGGAGCAGTTCTTC
few	TRBV18	TRBJ2-1	-	CASARGRDNEQFF	TGTGCCAGCGCGCGGGGGCGAGACAATGAGCAGTTCTTC